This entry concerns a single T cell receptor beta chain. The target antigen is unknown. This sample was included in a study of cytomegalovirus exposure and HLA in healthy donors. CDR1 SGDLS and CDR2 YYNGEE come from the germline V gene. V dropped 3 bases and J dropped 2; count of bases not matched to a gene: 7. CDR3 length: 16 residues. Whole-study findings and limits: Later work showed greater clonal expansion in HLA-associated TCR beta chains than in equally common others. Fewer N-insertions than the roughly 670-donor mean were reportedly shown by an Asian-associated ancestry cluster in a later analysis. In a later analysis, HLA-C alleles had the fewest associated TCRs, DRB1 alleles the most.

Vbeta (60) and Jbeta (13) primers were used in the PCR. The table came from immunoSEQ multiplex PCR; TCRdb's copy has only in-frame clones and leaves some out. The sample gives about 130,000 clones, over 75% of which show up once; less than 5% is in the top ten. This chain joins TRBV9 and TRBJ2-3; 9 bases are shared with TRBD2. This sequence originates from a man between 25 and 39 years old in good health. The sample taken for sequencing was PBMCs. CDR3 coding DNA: TGTGCCAGCAGCGGGTCGCTAGCGGGGCTCACAGATACGCAGTATTTT. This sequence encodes CASSGSLAGLTDTQYF.